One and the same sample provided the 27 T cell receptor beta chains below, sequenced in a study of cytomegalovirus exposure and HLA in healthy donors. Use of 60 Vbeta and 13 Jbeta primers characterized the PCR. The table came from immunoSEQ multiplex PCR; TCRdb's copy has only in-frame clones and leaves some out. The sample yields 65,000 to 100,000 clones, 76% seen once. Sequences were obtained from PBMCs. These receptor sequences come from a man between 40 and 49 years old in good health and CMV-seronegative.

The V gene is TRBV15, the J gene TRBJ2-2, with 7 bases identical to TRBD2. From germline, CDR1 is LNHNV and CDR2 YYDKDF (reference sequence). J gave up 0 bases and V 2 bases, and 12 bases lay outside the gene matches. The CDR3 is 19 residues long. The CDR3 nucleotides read TGTGCCACCAGCAGAAGACCCACCCCTAGCGGAGCGAACACCGGGGAGCTGTTTTTT. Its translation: CATSRRPTPSGANTGELFF.

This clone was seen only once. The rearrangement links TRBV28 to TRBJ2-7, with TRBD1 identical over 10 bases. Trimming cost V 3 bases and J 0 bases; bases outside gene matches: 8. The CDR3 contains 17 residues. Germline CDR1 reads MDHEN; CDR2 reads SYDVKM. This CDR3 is CASSLNVGQGHSYEQYF. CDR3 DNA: TGTGCCAGCAGTTTGAACGTGGGACAGGGGCACTCCTACGAGCAGTACTTC.

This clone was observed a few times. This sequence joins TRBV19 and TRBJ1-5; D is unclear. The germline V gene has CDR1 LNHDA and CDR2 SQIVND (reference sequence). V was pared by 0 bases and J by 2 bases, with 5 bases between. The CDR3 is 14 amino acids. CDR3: CASSIERGNQPQHF. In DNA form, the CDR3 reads TGTGCCAGTAGTATAGAACGGGGCAATCAGCCCCAGCATTTT. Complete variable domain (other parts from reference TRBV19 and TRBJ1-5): DGGITQSPKYLFRKEGQNVTLSCEQNLNHDAMYWYRQDPGQGLRLIYYSQIVNDFQKGDIAEGYSVSREKKESFPLTVTSAQKNPTAFYLCASSIERGNQPQHFGDGTRLSIL.

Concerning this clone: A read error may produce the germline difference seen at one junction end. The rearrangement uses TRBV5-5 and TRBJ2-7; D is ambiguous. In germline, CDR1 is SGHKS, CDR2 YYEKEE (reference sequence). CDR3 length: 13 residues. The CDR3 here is CASTRFDSNEQYF. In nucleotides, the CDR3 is TGTGCCAGCACCCGCTTTGACTCCAACGAGCAGTACTTC.

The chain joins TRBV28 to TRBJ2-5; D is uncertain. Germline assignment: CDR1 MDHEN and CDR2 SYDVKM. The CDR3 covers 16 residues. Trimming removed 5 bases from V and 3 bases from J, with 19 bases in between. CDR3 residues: CASSRVRQFREETQYF. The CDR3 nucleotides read TGTGCCAGCAGTCGTGTCCGTCAGTTCCGTGAAGAGACCCAGTACTTC.

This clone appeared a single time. The CDR3 DNA sequence: TGTGCCAGCAGCGCACTGTTCCCACAGGGGACCGAGCAGTACTTC. Translating gives CASSALFPQGTEQYF. The genes are TRBV11-2 and TRBJ2-7; 7 bases fit TRBD1. CDR1 and CDR2 from the germline V gene are SGHAT and FQNNGV. The CDR3 is made up of 15 amino acids. Trimming removed 5 bases from V and 6 bases from J; junction bases left unmatched: 13.

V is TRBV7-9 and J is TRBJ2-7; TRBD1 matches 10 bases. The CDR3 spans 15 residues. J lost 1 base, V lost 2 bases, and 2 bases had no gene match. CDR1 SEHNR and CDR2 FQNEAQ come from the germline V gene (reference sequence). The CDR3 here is CASSLRTGGSYEQYF. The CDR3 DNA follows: TGTGCCAGCAGCTTAAGGACAGGGGGATCCTACGAGCAGTACTTC.

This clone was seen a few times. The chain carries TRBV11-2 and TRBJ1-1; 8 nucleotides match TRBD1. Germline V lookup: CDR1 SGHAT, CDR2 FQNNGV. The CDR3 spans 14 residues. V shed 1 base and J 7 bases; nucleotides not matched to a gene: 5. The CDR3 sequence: CASSLGQGQDEAFF. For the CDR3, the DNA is TGTGCCAGCAGCTTAGGACAGGGGCAGGATGAAGCTTTCTTT.

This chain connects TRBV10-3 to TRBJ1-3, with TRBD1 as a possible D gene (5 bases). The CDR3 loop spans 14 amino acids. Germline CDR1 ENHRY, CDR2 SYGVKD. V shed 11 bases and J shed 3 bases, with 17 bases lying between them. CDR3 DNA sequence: TGTGCCGTCCAGGGCGGGGAAATTGGAAACACCATATATTTT. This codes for CAVQGGEIGNTIYF.

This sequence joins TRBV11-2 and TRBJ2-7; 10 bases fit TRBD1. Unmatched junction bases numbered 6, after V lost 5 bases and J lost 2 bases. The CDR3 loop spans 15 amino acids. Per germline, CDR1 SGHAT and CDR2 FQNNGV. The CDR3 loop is CASSARQGAAYEQYF. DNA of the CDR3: TGTGCCAGCAGCGCCAGACAGGGGGCCGCCTACGAGCAGTACTTC.

In DNA, the CDR3 is TGTGCCAGCAGCTCTCCTCAACTAAGGATAACCTACGAGCAGTACTTC. Encoded protein: CASSSPQLRITYEQYF. The V call is TRBV11-3, the J call TRBJ2-7; no clear D. This CDR3 is 16 amino acids long. Trimming removed 4 bases from V and 2 bases from J, with 18 bases in between. Per germline, CDR1 SGHNT and CDR2 YENEEA. The full variable domain, its missing parts supplied by reference TRBV11-3 and TRBJ2-7, is EAGVVQSPRYKIIEKKQPVAFWCNPISGHNTLYWYLQNLGQGPELLIRYENEEAVDDSQLPKDRFSAERLKGVDSTLKIQPAELGDSAVYLCASSSPQLRITYEQYFGPGTRLTVT.

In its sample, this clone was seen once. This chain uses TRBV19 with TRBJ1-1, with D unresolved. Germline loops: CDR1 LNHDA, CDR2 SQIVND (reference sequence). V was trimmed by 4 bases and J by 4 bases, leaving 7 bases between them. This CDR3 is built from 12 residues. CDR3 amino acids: CASSKQSTEAFF. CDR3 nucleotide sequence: TGTGCCAGTAGTAAACAAAGCACTGAAGCTTTCTTT.

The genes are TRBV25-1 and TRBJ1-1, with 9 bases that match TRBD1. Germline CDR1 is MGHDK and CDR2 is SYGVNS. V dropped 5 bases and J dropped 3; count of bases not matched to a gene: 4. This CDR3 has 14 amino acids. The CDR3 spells CASSWTGEDTEAFF. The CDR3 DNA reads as TGTGCCAGCAGTTGGACAGGGGAGGACACTGAAGCTTTCTTT.

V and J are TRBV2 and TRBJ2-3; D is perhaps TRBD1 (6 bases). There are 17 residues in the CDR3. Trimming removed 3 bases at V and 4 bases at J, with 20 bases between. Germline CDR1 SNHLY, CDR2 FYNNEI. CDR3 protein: CASSDPYRESGADTQYF. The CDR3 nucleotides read TGTGCCAGCAGTGACCCCTACAGGGAGTCAGGTGCAGATACGCAGTATTTT.

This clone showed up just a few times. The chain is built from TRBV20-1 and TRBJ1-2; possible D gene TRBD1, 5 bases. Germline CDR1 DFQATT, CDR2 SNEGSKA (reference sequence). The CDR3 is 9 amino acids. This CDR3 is CSFDRGYTF. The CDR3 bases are TGCAGCTTCGACAGAGGCTACACCTTC.

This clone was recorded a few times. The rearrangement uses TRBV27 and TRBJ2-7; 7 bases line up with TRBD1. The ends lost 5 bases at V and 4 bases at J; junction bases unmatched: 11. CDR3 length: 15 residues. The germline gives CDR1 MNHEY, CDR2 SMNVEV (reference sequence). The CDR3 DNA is TGTGCCAGCAGTGACTCCGACAGGGTTTCTTACGAGCAGTACTTC. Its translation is CASSDSDRVSYEQYF.

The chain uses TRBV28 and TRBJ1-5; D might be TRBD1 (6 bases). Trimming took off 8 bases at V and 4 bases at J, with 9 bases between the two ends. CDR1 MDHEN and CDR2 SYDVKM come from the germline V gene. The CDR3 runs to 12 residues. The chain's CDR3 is CASQDSNQPQHF. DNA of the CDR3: TGTGCCAGCCAGGACAGTAATCAGCCCCAGCATTTT. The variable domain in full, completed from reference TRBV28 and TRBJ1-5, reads DVKVTQSSRYLVKRTGEKVFLECVQDMDHENMFWYRQDPGLGLRLIYFSYDVKMKEKGDIPEGYSVSREKKERFSLILESASTNQTSMYLCASQDSNQPQHFGDGTRLSIL.

The CDR3 DNA follows: TGCGCCAGCAGCCAAGTACAGGGGGTTATCAACGAGCAGTACTTC. Its protein product is CASSQVQGVINEQYF. The chain carries TRBV4-3 and TRBJ2-7; 8 positions match TRBD1. The germline V gene has CDR1 LGHNA and CDR2 YSLEER. This CDR3 comprises 15 residues. The junction had 7 bases not matched to a gene; V was cut back by 1 base and J by 5 bases.

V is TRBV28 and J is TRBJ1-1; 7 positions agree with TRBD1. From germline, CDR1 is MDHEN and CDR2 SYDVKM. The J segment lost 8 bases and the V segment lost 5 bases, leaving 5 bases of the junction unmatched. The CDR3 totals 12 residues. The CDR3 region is CASSKRTGEAFF. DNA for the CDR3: TGTGCCAGCAGTAAAAGGACAGGCGAAGCTTTCTTT.

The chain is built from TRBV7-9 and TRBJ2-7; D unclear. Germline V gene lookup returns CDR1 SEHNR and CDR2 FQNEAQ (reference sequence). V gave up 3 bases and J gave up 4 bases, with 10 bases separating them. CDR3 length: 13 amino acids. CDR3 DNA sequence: TGTGCCAGCAGCTTGAGAGTCCCGTACGAGCAGTACTTC. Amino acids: CASSLRVPYEQYF.

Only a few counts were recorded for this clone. DNA of the CDR3: TGTGCCAGCAGCCCTTGGGGAGAGCATCAGCCCCAGCATTTT. Its translation: CASSPWGEHQPQHF. This rearrangement joins TRBV5-4 to TRBJ1-5; D is unclear. The V end was cut by 4 bases, the J end by 5 bases, with 13 bases between. The germline V gene has CDR1 SGHNT and CDR2 YYREEE (reference sequence). The CDR3 spans 14 residues.

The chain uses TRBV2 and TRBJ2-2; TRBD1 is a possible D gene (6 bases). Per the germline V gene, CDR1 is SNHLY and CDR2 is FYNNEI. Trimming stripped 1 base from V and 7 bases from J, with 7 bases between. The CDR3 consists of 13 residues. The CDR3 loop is CASSEVRGGELFF. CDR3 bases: TGTGCCAGCAGTGAAGTCAGGGGCGGGGAGCTGTTTTTT.

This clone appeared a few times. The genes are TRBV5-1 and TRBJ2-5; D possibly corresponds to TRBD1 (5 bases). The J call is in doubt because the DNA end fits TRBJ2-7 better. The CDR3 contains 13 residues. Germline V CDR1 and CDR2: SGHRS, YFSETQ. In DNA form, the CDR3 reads TGCGCCAGCAGCTTTGGGGCTTTCTACGAGCAGTACTTC. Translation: CASSFGAFYEQYF.

The CDR3 is CAISVGGGEIYEQYF. CDR3 in DNA: TGTGCCATCAGTGTCGGCGGGGGCGAGATCTACGAGCAGTACTTC. The chain links TRBV10-3 to TRBJ2-7; a weak D match, TRBD2 (7 bases). CDR1 is ENHRY and CDR2 is SYGVKD in the germline V gene. The V end was cut by 4 bases, the J end by 3 bases, with 16 bases between. The CDR3 loop spans 15 amino acids.

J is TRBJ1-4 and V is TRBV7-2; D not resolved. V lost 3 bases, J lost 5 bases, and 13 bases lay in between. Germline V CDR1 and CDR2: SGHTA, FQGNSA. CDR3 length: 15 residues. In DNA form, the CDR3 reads TGTGCCAGCAGCTTCGACGCGGGTGTAAATGAAAAACTGTTTTTT. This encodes CASSFDAGVNEKLFF.

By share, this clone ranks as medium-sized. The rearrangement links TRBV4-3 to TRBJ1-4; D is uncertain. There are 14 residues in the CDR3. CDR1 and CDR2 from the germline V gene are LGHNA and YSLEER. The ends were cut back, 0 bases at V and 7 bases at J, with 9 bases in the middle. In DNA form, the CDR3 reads TGCGCCAGCAGCCAAGACCACAGCCTTGAAAAACTGTTTTTT. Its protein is CASSQDHSLEKLFF.

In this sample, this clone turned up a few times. The CDR3 DNA reads TGTGCCAGCAGCCCCTCGACGGGGAACACTGAAGCTTTCTTT. Amino acids: CASSPSTGNTEAFF. The chain recombines TRBV7-2 with TRBJ1-1; D remains ambiguous. Germline V lookup: CDR1 SGHTA, CDR2 FQGNSA. This CDR3 is built from 14 residues. The V end lost 5 bases, the J end lost 1 base, and 11 bases lay between the germline ends. Complete variable domain (other parts from reference TRBV7-2 and TRBJ1-1): GAGVSQSPSNKVTEKGKDVELRCDPISGHTALYWYRQSLGQGLEFLIYFQGNSAPDKSGLPSDRFSAERTGGSVSTLTIQRTQQEDSAVYLCASSPSTGNTEAFFGQGTRLTVV.